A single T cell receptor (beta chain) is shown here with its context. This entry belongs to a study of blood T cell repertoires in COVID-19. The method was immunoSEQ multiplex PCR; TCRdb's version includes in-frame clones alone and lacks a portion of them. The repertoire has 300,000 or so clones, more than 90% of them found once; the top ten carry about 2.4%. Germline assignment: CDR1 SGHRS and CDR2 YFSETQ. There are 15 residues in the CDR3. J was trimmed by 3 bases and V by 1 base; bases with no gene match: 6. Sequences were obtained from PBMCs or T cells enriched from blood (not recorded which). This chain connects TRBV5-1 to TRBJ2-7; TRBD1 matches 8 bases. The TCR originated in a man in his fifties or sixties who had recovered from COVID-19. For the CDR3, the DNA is TGCGCCAGCAGCTTGTATGGACAGGGAATCTACGAGCAGTACTTC. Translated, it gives CASSLYGQGIYEQYF.